The source of this TCR beta chain is a study of T cell repertoires in cytomegalovirus infection. As to this clonotype: Its antigen is still unknown.

TCRdb re-called the reads through MiXCR, storing one row per CDR3 protein. The data hold about half a million distinct CDR3 sequences, with around 35% observed a single time. The TCR was taken from a human donor in good health (CMV status not recorded). Some clones in this sample may be carry-over from other donors' samples. The sample was cultured PBMCs, taken from culture after CMV antigen stimulation.

In nucleotides, the CDR3 is TGCGCCAGCAGCCAAGGCCCTTCCACAGATACGCAGTATTTT. The encoded protein is CASSQGPSTDTQYF. The V gene is TRBV4-1, the J gene TRBJ2-3; D is undetermined. The length of the CDR3 is 14 residues. The germline V and J ends were trimmed by 1 base and 2 bases, with 7 bases remaining between them. Looked up from germline, CDR1 is MGHRA and CDR2 is YSYEKL.